Shown below are 32 T cell receptor beta chains from a single sample sequenced in a study of control samples from healthy donors and cancer patients (dated by TCRdb to the early 2020s). Library prep was done by the immunoSEQ multiplex PCR assay. TCRdb stores this immuneACCESS table with in-frame sequences only. Part of the clones is absent; in the studies checked, under half of the shortfall reflects unresolved V genes, and no reason is known for the rest. The sample includes fewer than 500,000 clones, with about nine tenths observed a single time. Clones ranked in the top ten supply approximately 6.3% of the sample. Sequenced material: PBMCs. The receptor source for this set is a man aged 35 to 55 with head and neck cancer.

DNA of the CDR3: TGCGCCAGCAGTGACGGATATGAGCAGTTCTTC. Protein: CASSDGYEQFF. The J gene is TRBJ2-1, the V gene TRBV10-1; D unclear. Germline V gene sequence: CDR1 WNHNN, CDR2 SYGVQD (reference sequence). Deletions cut 3 bases from V and 8 bases from J, with 5 bases between. CDR3 length: 11 residues.

The rearrangement uses TRBV19 and TRBJ2-3; D gene unclear. CDR1 is LNHDA and CDR2 is SQIVND in the germline V gene (reference sequence). The length of the CDR3 is 13 residues. With 3 bases removed from V and 3 bases from J, the gap between germline ends came to 7 bases. This CDR3 reads CASSMVFTDTQYF. Here the CDR3 DNA reads TGTGCCAGTAGTATGGTTTTTACAGATACGCAGTATTTT.

The V and J genes are TRBV27 and TRBJ2-3; 8 bases fit TRBD2. V was clipped by 2 bases and J by 6 bases; unmatched bases: 10. Germline V gene data show CDR1 as MNHEY and CDR2 as SMNVEV (reference sequence). There are 16 residues in the CDR3. The CDR3 protein is CASSLTGGLLQDTQYF. The CDR3 DNA reads as TGTGCCAGCAGTTTAACGGGAGGGCTGTTACAGGATACGCAGTATTTT.

J is TRBJ2-3 and V is TRBV13; D unresolved. V lost 4 bases and J lost 0, with 20 bases in between. The germline gives CDR1 PRHDT, CDR2 FYEKMQ (reference sequence). The CDR3 is made up of 18 amino acids. CDR3 residues: CASSSDTKQLKSTDTQYF. As DNA, the CDR3 is TGTGCCAGCAGCTCAGATACTAAACAGCTAAAAAGCACAGATACGCAGTATTTT. Full variable domain (missing parts from reference TRBV13 and TRBJ2-3): AAGVIQSPRHLIKEKRETATLKCYPIPRHDTVYWYQQGPGQDPQFLISFYEKMQSDKGSIPDRFSAQQFSDYHSELNMSSLELGDSALYFCASSSDTKQLKSTDTQYFGPGTRLTVL.

The chain's CDR3 is CASSPGLAGSTDTQYF. In nucleotides, the CDR3 is TGCGCCAGCAGCCCTGGACTAGCGGGGAGCACAGATACGCAGTATTTT. The chain links TRBV5-1 to TRBJ2-3, with 12 bases lining up with TRBD2. The CDR3 sequence is 16 residues long. CDR1 is SGHRS and CDR2 is YFSETQ in the germline V gene. The ends lost 4 bases at V and 0 bases at J; junction bases unmatched: 3.

This sequence joins TRBV27 and TRBJ2-2, with D perhaps matching TRBD2 (6 bases). V lost 4 bases and J 4 bases, leaving 19 bases between the germline ends. Per the germline V gene, CDR1 is MNHEY and CDR2 is SMNVEV (reference sequence). The CDR3 contains 17 residues. The CDR3 bases are TGTGCCAGCAGTTCCACTCTCCGACTAGTGTCCACCGGGGAGCTGTTTTTT. Translating gives CASSSTLRLVSTGELFF.

This clone appeared a single time. The chain combines TRBV7-3 with TRBJ2-3, with TRBD2 matching 10 bases. The germline CDR1 and CDR2 sequences are SGHTA and FQGTGA. Losses at the gene ends were 0 bases for V and 1 base for J; bases not matched to a gene: 7. The CDR3 consists of 18 residues. The CDR3 DNA sequence: TGTGCCAGCAGCTTAACAGCGGGGGGGCAATTGGGCACAGATACGCAGTATTTT. Its translation is CASSLTAGGQLGTDTQYF.

The gene calls are TRBV2 and TRBJ1-1; the match to TRBD1 covers 8 bases. CDR3 length: 16 residues. Trimming took 7 bases from V and 4 from J; bases not matched to a gene: 14. Germline CDR1 is SNHLY and CDR2 is FYNNEI. The CDR3 DNA follows: TGTGCCAGCATTATGCTGTTCTCAGGGGGCGTCACTGAAGCTTTCTTT. It yields the protein CASIMLFSGGVTEAFF.

This clone was seen once. The chain carries TRBV10-3 and TRBJ1-5; D remains ambiguous. Germline assignment: CDR1 ENHRY and CDR2 SYGVKD. The length of the CDR3 is 14 residues. Trimming took 3 bases from V and 2 from J, leaving 8 bases between them. The CDR3 DNA follows: TGTGCCATCAGTGATCCGGACCGCAATCAGCCCCAGCATTTT. This encodes CAISDPDRNQPQHF.

This rearrangement joins TRBV24-1 to TRBJ2-3; TRBD1 matches at 12 bases. CDR1 is KGHDR and CDR2 is SFDVKD in the germline V gene. The J segment lost 6 bases and the V segment lost 6 bases, leaving 9 bases of the junction unmatched. This CDR3 spans 16 amino acids. In DNA, the CDR3 is TGTGCCACCAGTCCCGGGACAGGGGGCGCGGGGGATACGCAGTATTTT. This translates into CATSPGTGGAGDTQYF.

This clone was seen more than once but under ten times. The chain couples TRBV29-1 to TRBJ2-6, with TRBD1 as a possible D gene (5 bases). Between the trimmed V and J ends, which lost 7 bases and 1 base, there was a span of 8 bases. Germline-derived CDR1 and CDR2 are SQVTM and ANQGSEA. This CDR3 contains 13 residues. CDR3 sequence reads: CSARVSGANVLTF. The CDR3 nucleotides are TGCAGCGCCAGGGTTTCTGGGGCCAACGTCCTGACTTTC.

The chain combines TRBV5-1 with TRBJ1-2; 8 bases map to TRBD1. The CDR3 runs 14 residues. The V gene's germline CDR1 is SGHRS and CDR2 YFSETQ. V was clipped by 3 bases and J by 4 bases; unmatched bases: 5. The CDR3 coding sequence is TGCGCCAGCAGCTCCGGACAGGGCGGCTATGGCTACACCTTC. It yields the protein CASSSGQGGYGYTF. Based on the CDR3 plus reference TRBV5-1 and TRBJ1-2, the full variable domain is KAGVTQTPRYLIKTRGQQVTLSCSPISGHRSVSWYQQTPGQGLQFLFEYFSETQRNKGNFPGRFSGRQFSNSRSEMNVSTLELGDSALYLCASSSGQGGYGYTFGSGTRLTVV.

This chain links TRBV11-2 with TRBJ2-1; 9 bases agree with TRBD1. Unmatched junction bases numbered 14, after V lost 6 bases and J lost 2 bases. Germline V gene sequence: CDR1 SGHAT, CDR2 FQNNGV. This CDR3 is built from 18 residues. CDR3 nucleotides: TGTGCCAGCAGGAGGACAGGGGCCGTACGCCTCCCCTACAATGAGCAGTTCTTC. It is translated as CASRRTGAVRLPYNEQFF.

V gene TRBV5-1 combines with J gene TRBJ2-7; maybe TRBD1 (6 bases). Trimming left V 0 bases short and J 9 bases short, with 7 bases between. Germline values: CDR1 SGHRS, CDR2 YFSETQ. CDR3 size: 11 residues. CDR3 loop: CASSLGGPQYF. CDR3 DNA sequence: TGCGCCAGCAGCTTGGGGGGGCCGCAGTACTTC.

This chain connects TRBV4-2 to TRBJ2-3, with 8 bases lining up with TRBD2. V dropped 8 bases and J dropped 2; count of bases not matched to a gene: 3. Germline assignment: CDR1 LGHNA and CDR2 YNFKEQ. CDR3 size: 13 residues. This CDR3 reads CASQAGDTDTQYF. As DNA, the CDR3 is TGTGCCAGCCAAGCGGGAGACACAGATACGCAGTATTTT.

This chain links TRBV3-1 (or the pseudogene TRBV3-2) with TRBJ2-1; D unresolved. Between the trimmed V and J ends, which lost 4 bases and 10 bases, there was a span of 8 bases. Germline assignment: CDR1 LGHDT and CDR2 YNNKEL (reference sequence). CDR3 size: 11 residues. The CDR3 nucleotides are TGTGCCAGCAGCCTAAGTGGGGAGCAGTTCTTC. Residues: CASSLSGEQFF.

This chain links TRBV12-3 or TRBV12-4 with TRBJ2-7; TRBD1 matches at 8 bases. This CDR3 has 13 amino acids. The junction had 8 bases not matched to a gene; V was cut back by 7 bases and J by 6 bases. The CDR3 here is CASTGPGGREQYF. The CDR3 region has the DNA TGTGCCAGCACCGGTCCAGGGGGCCGCGAGCAGTACTTC.

V is TRBV6-2 or TRBV6-3 and J is TRBJ2-7, with TRBD2 matching over 7 bases. V dropped 4 bases and J dropped 3; count of bases not matched to a gene: 6. The V gene's germline CDR1 is MNHEY and CDR2 SVGEGT. This CDR3 contains 14 residues. The CDR3 DNA follows: TGTGCCAGCAGTTCTCGACTAGCTCTCTACGAGCAGTACTTC. Translation: CASSSRLALYEQYF.

This sequence joins TRBV5-8 and TRBJ2-5, with 8 positions matching TRBD1. J lost 1 base, V lost 0 bases, and 8 bases had no gene match. The germline V gene has CDR1 SGHTS and CDR2 YDEGEE. CDR3 length equals 17 residues. This chain's CDR3 is CASSLDWTGRSQETQYF. The CDR3 DNA reads TGTGCCAGCAGCTTGGATTGGACAGGGCGAAGCCAAGAGACCCAGTACTTC. The full variable domain, completed using reference TRBV5-8 and TRBJ2-5, is EAGVTQSPTHLIKTRGQQATLRCSPISGHTSVYWYQQALGLGLQFLLWYDEGEERNRGNFPPRFSGRQFPNYSSELNVNALELEDSALYLCASSLDWTGRSQETQYFGPGTRLLVL.

V usage is TRBV11-2 and J usage is TRBJ2-1; 8 nucleotides line up with TRBD2. The CDR3 spans 17 residues. V shed 6 bases and J 9 bases; nucleotides not matched to a gene: 19. Germline V CDR1 and CDR2: SGHAT, FQNNGV. The CDR3: CASSFPLDGLASSEQFF. The CDR3 nucleotides read TGTGCCAGCAGTTTTCCCCTAGACGGACTAGCTTCTAGTGAGCAGTTCTTC.

The chain links TRBV5-1 to TRBJ1-3; weak D call: TRBD1 (6 bases). This CDR3 spans 14 amino acids. The germline V gene has CDR1 SGHRS and CDR2 YFSETQ. Trimming removed 4 bases at V and 0 bases at J, with 8 bases between. The CDR3 region is CASSGGGSGNTIYF. DNA of the CDR3: TGCGCCAGCAGCGGAGGGGGCTCTGGAAACACCATATATTTT.

This clone was recorded only once. The V call is TRBV28, the J call TRBJ2-7, with D perhaps given as TRBD1 or TRBD2 (6 bases each). V was trimmed by 6 bases and J by 4 bases, leaving 22 bases between them. Germline V gene sequence: CDR1 MDHEN, CDR2 SYDVKM. The CDR3 runs 16 residues. CDR3 in amino acids: CASRTTRGRSLYEQYF. Written as DNA, the CDR3 is TGTGCCAGCAGAACCACCCGGGGGCGCTCCCTTTACGAGCAGTACTTC.

In the case of this clone: Other DNA sequences in this specimen translate into the identical CDR3. The chain is built from TRBV6-5 and TRBJ2-5; D gene ambiguous. There are 11 residues in the CDR3. In germline, CDR1 is MNHEY, CDR2 SVGAGI. Trimming removed 3 bases from V and 5 bases from J, with 4 bases in between. The CDR3 bases are TGTGCCAGCAGTTATGGGGAGACCCAGTACTTC. Protein: CASSYGETQYF.

The chain joins TRBV19 to TRBJ1-1; D not resolved. The V end lost 2 bases, the J end lost 1 base, and 11 bases lay between the germline ends. This CDR3 comprises 15 residues. Germline V gene sequence: CDR1 LNHDA, CDR2 SQIVND (reference sequence). The CDR3 DNA reads as TGTGCCAGTAGTATACGGGCAGTCGCGAACACTGAAGCTTTCTTT. Residues: CASSIRAVANTEAFF.

The V and J genes are TRBV5-1 and TRBJ2-5; TRBD2 aligns across 7 bases. Germline CDR1 is SGHRS and CDR2 is YFSETQ. Trimming removed 4 bases from V and 5 bases from J; junction bases left unmatched: 8. CDR3 length: 14 residues. CDR3 protein: CASSRGLDLETQYF. CDR3 DNA: TGCGCCAGCAGCCGTGGACTAGATCTGGAGACCCAGTACTTC. Combining the CDR3 with reference TRBV5-1 and TRBJ2-5 gives the whole variable domain KAGVTQTPRYLIKTRGQQVTLSCSPISGHRSVSWYQQTPGQGLQFLFEYFSETQRNKGNFPGRFSGRQFSNSRSEMNVSTLELGDSALYLCASSRGLDLETQYFGPGTRLLVL.

The rearrangement uses TRBV30 and TRBJ2-3; D call uncertain. V shed 3 bases and J shed 2 bases, with 12 bases lying between them. The CDR3 is 14 residues long. In germline, CDR1 is GTSNPN, CDR2 SVGIG (reference sequence). The CDR3 DNA sequence: TGTGCCTGGAGCCGGATTATGGCCACAGATACGCAGTATTTT. Its protein product is CAWSRIMATDTQYF.

The chain links TRBV7-3 to TRBJ2-3; 8 bases match TRBD2. The length of the CDR3 is 13 residues. Trimming removed 3 bases from V and 5 bases from J; junction bases left unmatched: 1. From germline, CDR1 is SGHTA and CDR2 FQGTGA. The CDR3 nucleotides read TGTGCCAGCAGCTTCGCGGGAGGAGATACGCAGTATTTT. This sequence encodes CASSFAGGDTQYF.

The genes are TRBV7-9 and TRBJ1-1; the D is unclear. Germline loops: CDR1 SEHNR, CDR2 FQNEAQ (reference sequence). The V and J ends lost 0 bases and 7 bases respectively, with 12 bases between them. The CDR3 spans 14 residues. For the CDR3, the DNA is TGTGCCAGCAGCTTAGCAGGGAGCGGCAATGAAGCTTTCTTT. Translating gives CASSLAGSGNEAFF.

The chain links TRBV9 to TRBJ2-2; either TRBD1 or TRBD2 may supply D (6 bases each). Germline V gene sequence: CDR1 SGDLS, CDR2 YYNGEE. Trimming cost V 3 bases and J 1 base, with 13 bases left between them. The length of the CDR3 is 16 residues. The CDR3 protein is CASSGGATGNTGELFF. CDR3 coding DNA: TGTGCCAGCAGCGGCGGGGCGACAGGGAACACCGGGGAGCTGTTTTTT.

V and J are TRBV10-3 and TRBJ2-7; 13 bases align to TRBD2. CDR3 length equals 15 residues. The ends lost 2 bases at V and 4 bases at J; junction bases unmatched: 2. Germline CDR1 ENHRY, CDR2 SYGVKD. The CDR3 loop is CAISEGLAGAYEQYF. In DNA, the CDR3 is TGTGCCATCAGTGAGGGACTAGCGGGAGCTTACGAGCAGTACTTC.

J is TRBJ1-5 and V is TRBV6-6; D gene uncertain. The CDR3 runs to 14 residues. Germline CDR1 is MNHNY and CDR2 is SVGAGI (reference sequence). With 7 bases removed from V and 3 bases from J, the gap between germline ends came to 13 bases. CDR3 region: CASTLGSLNQPQHF. Here the CDR3 DNA reads TGTGCCAGCACCCTCGGTAGTCTCAATCAGCCCCAGCATTTT.

The chain links TRBV14 to TRBJ2-7; D is possibly TRBD2 (6 bases). Germline V gene sequence: CDR1 SGHDN, CDR2 FVKESK. V shed 3 bases and J shed 2 bases, with 20 bases lying between them. The CDR3 contains 17 residues. The CDR3 sequence is CASSHSGTWTGTYEQYF. The CDR3, as DNA: TGTGCCAGCAGCCATTCGGGGACTTGGACTGGGACCTACGAGCAGTACTTC.